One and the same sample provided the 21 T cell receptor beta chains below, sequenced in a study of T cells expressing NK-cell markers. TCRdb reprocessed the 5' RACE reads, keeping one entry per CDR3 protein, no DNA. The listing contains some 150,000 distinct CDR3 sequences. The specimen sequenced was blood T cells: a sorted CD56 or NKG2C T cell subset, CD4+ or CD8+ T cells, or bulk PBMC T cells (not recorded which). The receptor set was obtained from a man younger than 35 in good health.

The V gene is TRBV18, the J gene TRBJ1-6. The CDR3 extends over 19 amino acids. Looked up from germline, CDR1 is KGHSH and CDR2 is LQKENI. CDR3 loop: CASSPSSGSASSYNSPLHF.

The CDR3 sequence is CASSWGKDIQYF. The J gene is TRBJ2-4, the V gene TRBV12-3 or TRBV12-4; absent DNA, TCRdb's TRBD1 call cannot be checked. The CDR3 totals 12 residues.

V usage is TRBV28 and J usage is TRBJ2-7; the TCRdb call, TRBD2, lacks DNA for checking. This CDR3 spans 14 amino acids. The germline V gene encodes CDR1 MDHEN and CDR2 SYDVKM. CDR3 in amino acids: CASSLAGDNYEQYF. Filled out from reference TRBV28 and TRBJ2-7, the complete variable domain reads DVKVTQSSRYLVKRTGEKVFLECVQDMDHENMFWYRQDPGLGLRLIYFSYDVKMKEKGDIPEGYSVSREKKERFSLILESASTNQTSMYLCASSLAGDNYEQYFGPGTRLTVT.

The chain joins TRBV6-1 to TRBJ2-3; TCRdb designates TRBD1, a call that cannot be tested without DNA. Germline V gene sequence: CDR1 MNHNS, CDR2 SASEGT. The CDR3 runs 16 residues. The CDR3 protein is CASSEQGVASTDTQYF.

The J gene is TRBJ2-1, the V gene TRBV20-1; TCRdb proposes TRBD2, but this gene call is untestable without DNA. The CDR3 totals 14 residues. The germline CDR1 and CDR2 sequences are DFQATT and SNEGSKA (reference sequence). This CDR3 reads CSAHQGLAGVGQFF.

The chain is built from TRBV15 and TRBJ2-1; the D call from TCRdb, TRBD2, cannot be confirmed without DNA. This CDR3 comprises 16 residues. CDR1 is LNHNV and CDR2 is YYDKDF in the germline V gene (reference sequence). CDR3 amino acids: CATSREGLAVDNEQFF.

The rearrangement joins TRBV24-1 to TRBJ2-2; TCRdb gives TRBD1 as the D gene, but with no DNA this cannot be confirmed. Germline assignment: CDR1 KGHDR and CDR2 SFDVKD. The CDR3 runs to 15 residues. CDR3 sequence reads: CATSVRTGGPGELFF.

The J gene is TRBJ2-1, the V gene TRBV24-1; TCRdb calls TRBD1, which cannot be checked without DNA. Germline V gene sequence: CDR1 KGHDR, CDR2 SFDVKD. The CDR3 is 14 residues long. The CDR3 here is CATGGAGPYNEQFF.

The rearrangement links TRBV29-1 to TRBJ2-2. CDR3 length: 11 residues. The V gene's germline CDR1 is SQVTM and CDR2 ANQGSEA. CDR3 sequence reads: CSAQAAGELFF.

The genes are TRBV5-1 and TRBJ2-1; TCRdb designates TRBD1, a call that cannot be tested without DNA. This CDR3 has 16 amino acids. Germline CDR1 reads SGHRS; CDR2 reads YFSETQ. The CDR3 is CASSVGTGGTRNEQFF.

The CDR3 protein is CASSRGTSGRVSEQFF. The chain couples TRBV7-9 to TRBJ2-1; without DNA, the TCRdb call of TRBD2 cannot be checked. The CDR3 spans 16 residues. Looked up from germline, CDR1 is SEHNR and CDR2 is FQNEAQ (reference sequence). Supplemented by reference TRBV7-9 and TRBJ2-1, the full variable domain reads DTGVSQNPRHKITKRGQNVTFRCDPISEHNRLYWYRQTLGQGPEFLTYFQNEAQLEKSRLLSDRFSAERPKGSFSTLEIQRTEQGDSAMYLCASSRGTSGRVSEQFFGPGTRLTVL.

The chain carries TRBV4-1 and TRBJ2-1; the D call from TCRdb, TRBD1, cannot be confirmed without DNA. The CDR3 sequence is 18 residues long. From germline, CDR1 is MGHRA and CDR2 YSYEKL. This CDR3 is CASSPPPPSGSTYNEQFF.

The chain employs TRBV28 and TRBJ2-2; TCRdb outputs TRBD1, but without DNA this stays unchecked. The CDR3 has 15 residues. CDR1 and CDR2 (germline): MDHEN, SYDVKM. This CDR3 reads CASSSGQGYTGELFF.

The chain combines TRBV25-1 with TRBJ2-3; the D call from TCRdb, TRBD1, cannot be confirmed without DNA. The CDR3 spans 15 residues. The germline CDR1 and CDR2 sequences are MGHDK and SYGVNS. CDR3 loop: CASSWTEGGTDTQYF.

This CDR3 reads CASSSAGTGGLWDYGYTF. This chain uses TRBV5-5 with TRBJ1-2; the D gene TCRdb calls, TRBD1, cannot be checked with no DNA. CDR1 and CDR2 (germline): SGHKS, YYEKEE (reference sequence). The CDR3 extends over 18 amino acids.

The CDR3 spells CASTRFGDTEAFF. The chain employs TRBV7-9 and TRBJ1-1. This CDR3 is 13 amino acids long. Germline CDR1 SEHNR, CDR2 FQNEAQ (reference sequence).

The CDR3 sequence is CASSLASRAGEPQHF. The chain combines TRBV5-6 with TRBJ1-5; absent DNA, TCRdb's TRBD1 call cannot be checked. This CDR3 comprises 15 residues. Germline assignment: CDR1 SGHDT and CDR2 YYEEEE.

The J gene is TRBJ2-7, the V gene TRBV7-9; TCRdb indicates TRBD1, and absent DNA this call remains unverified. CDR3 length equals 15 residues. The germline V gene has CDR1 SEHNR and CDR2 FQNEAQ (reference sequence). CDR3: CASSPGTAPSYEQYF.

The CDR3 reads CASSRTLAGEQYF. V usage is TRBV19 and J usage is TRBJ2-7; there is no DNA to check the TCRdb D call of TRBD2. The CDR3 consists of 13 residues. Germline V lookup: CDR1 LNHDA, CDR2 SQIVND (reference sequence).

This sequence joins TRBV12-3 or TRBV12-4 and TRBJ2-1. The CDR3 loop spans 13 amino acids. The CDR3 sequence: CASRLIPYNEQFF.

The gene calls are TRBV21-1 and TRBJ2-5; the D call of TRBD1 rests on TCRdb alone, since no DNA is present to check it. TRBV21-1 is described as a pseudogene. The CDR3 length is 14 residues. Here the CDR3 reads CASMRQVTQETQYF.